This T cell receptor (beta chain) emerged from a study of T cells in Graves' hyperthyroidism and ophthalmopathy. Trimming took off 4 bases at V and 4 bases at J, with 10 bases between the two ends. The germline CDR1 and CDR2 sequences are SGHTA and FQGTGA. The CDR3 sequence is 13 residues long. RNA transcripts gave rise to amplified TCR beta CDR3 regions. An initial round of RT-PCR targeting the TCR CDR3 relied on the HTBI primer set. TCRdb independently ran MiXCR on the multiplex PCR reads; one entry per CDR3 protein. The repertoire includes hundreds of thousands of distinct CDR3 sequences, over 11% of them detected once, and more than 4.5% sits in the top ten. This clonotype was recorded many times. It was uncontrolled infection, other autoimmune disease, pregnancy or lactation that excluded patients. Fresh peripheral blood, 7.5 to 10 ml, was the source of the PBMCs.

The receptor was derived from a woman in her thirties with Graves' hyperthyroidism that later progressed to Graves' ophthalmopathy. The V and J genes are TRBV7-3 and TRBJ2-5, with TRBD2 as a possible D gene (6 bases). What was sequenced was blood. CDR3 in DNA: TGTGCCAGCAGCTGGGCCGGGGGAGAGACCCAGTACTTC. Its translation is CASSWAGGETQYF. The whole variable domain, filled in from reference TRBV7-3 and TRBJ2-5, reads GAGVSQTPSNKVTEKGKYVELRCDPISGHTALYWYRQSLGQGPEFLIYFQGTGAADDSGLPNDRFFAVRPEGSVSTLKIQRTERGDSAVYLCASSWAGGETQYFGPGTRLLVL.